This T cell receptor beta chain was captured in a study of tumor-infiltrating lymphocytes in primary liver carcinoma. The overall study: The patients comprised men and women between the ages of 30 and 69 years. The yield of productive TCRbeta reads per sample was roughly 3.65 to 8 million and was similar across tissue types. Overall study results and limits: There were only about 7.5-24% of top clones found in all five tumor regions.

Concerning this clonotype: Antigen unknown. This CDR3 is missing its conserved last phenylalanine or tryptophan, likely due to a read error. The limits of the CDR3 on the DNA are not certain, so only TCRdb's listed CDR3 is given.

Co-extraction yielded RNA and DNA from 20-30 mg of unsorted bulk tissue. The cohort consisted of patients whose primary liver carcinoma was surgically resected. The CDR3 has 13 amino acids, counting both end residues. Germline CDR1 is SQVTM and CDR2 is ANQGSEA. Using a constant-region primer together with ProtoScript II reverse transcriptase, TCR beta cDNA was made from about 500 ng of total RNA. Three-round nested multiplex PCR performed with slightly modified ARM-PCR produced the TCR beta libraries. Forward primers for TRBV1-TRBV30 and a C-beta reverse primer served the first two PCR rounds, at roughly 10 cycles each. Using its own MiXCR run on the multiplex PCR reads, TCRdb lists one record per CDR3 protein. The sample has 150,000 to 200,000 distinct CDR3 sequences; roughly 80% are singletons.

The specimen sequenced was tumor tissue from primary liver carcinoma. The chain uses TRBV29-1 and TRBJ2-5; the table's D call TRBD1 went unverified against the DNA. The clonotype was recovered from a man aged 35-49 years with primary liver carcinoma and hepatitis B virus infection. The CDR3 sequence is CSGIQGTGETQYL.